This TCR beta chain was recorded in a study of blood T cells in healthy people across ages. In its sample, this clonotype was seen a few times. PCR was performed a second time for 7 to 11 cycles using a sample-barcoded 5' primer and a J-beta primer mix. Each CDR3 protein gets one entry after TCRdb re-called the 5' RACE reads with MiXCR. The sample has fewer than 1.5 million distinct CDR3 sequences, 42% seen once; the top ten hold 7.9%. This CDR3 spans 16 amino acids. Germline CDR1 SEHNR, CDR2 FQNEAQ (reference sequence). Germline trimming cut 5 bases from V and 0 bases from J; bases unmatched to any gene: 7.

This clonotype was obtained from a woman between 18 and 29 years old in good health. What was sequenced was blood. V and J are TRBV7-9 and TRBJ1-1, with TRBD1 matching over 9 bases. CDR3 sequence reads: CASSGDRAFMNTEAFF. DNA for the CDR3: TGTGCCAGCAGCGGGGACAGGGCTTTCATGAACACTGAAGCTTTCTTT.